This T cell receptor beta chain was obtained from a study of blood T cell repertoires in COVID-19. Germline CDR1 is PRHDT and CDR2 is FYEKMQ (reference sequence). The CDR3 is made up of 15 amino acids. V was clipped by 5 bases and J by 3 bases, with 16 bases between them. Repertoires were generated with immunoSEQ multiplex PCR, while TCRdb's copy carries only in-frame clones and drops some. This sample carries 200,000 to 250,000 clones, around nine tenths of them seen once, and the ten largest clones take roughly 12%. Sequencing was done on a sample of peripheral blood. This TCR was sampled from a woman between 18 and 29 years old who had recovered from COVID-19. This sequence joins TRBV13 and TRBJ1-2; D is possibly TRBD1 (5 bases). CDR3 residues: CASSTRQPGDYGYTF. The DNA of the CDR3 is TGTGCCAGCAGCACCCGACAGCCTGGGGACTATGGCTACACCTTC.